These 19 T cell receptor beta chains were all obtained from the same sample, sequenced in a study of breast tumors, draining lymph nodes, adjacent tissues (dated by TCRdb to about 2016). Lymph node samples came from the axillary draining lymph nodes of breast cancer patients. Libraries came from multiplex PCR. The reads were generated on an Illumina HiSeq 2000. In TCRdb, the public reads were trimmed at Q25 with fastp and aligned with MiXCR, with productive beta chains retained. A single entry per CDR3 protein holds the most common genes and DNA from its merged rows. The sample table holds about 270,000 distinct CDR3 sequences, of which 30% were seen once. Around 1.1% of the sample is in the top ten clones. What was sequenced was axillary lymph node tissue. All receptors come from a female donor with breast cancer. Some clones in this sample may be carry-over from other donors' samples.

Turning to this clonotype: One base away lies a much larger clone, so this may be a sequencing read error. The chain has TRBV6-1 and TRBJ2-7; tentatively, D is TRBD1 or TRBD2 (5 bases each). V was trimmed by 5 bases and J by 5 bases, leaving 16 bases between them. In germline, CDR1 is MNHNS, CDR2 SASEGT. CDR3 length equals 14 residues. The CDR3 protein is CASSQPGARDEQYF. In DNA, the CDR3 is TGTGCCAGCAGTCAACCCGGGGCGCGTGACGAGCAGTACTTC.

This clonotype was counted many times. In DNA, the CDR3 is TGTGCCAGCAGCTTGGTGGGACTAGCGGAAGGAGAGACCCAGTACTTC. Protein: CASSLVGLAEGETQYF. The V gene is TRBV5-6, the J gene TRBJ2-5; 11 positions agree with TRBD2. V lost 0 bases and J lost 4; bases outside the gene matches: 5. There are 16 residues in the CDR3. The V gene's germline CDR1 is SGHDT and CDR2 YYEEEE.

The chain employs TRBV6-6 and TRBJ1-5; D remains unclear. This CDR3 is built from 15 residues. Germline lookup yields CDR1 MNHNY and CDR2 SVGAGI (reference sequence). V dropped 5 bases and J dropped 4 bases, with 15 bases sitting between them. This CDR3 is CASSQVPGRNQPQHF. Written as DNA, the CDR3 is TGTGCCAGCAGTCAGGTCCCGGGGAGAAATCAGCCCCAGCATTTT.

This clonotype was picked up many times. The CDR3 loop is CASSLGRDRGPGYTF. The CDR3 DNA is TGTGCCAGCAGCTTAGGGCGGGACAGGGGGCCCGGCTACACCTTC. The chain joins TRBV7-9 to TRBJ1-2, with 12 bases matching TRBD1. This CDR3 contains 15 residues. The junction had 5 bases not matched to a gene; V was cut back by 1 base and J by 8 bases. Germline CDR1 reads SEHNR; CDR2 reads FQNEAQ (reference sequence).

This clonotype turned up a few times. A much larger clone is a single base away; this may be a read error. J is TRBJ1-5 and V is TRBV20-1, with TRBD1 matching 9 bases. The CDR3 totals 13 residues. Germline lookup yields CDR1 DFQATT and CDR2 SNEGSKA (reference sequence). The CDR3 protein is CSANRGLNRPQHF. As DNA, the CDR3 is TGCAGTGCTAACAGGGGGCTGAATCGGCCCCAGCATTTT.

This clonotype was seen more than once but under ten times. This chain connects TRBV3-1 to TRBJ1-2; 10 bases map to TRBD1. Germline trimming cut 3 bases from V and 0 bases from J; bases unmatched to any gene: 4. CDR3 length equals 16 residues. Looked up from germline, CDR1 is LGHDT and CDR2 is YNNKEL (reference sequence). CDR3 coding DNA: TGTGCCAGCAGCCAGACAGGGGGCGATGCTAACTATGGCTACACCTTC. Translation: CASSQTGGDANYGYTF.

DNA for the CDR3: TGTGCCAGTGGCAGGGGAGCCAAAAACATTCAGTACTTC. This sequence encodes CASGRGAKNIQYF. The V and J genes are TRBV2 and TRBJ2-4, with D possibly TRBD1 on 6 matching bases. The germline gives CDR1 SNHLY, CDR2 FYNNEI. This CDR3 is 13 amino acids long. Between the trimmed V and J ends, which lost 9 bases and 0 bases, there was a span of 9 bases.

This clonotype occurred many times. The chain links TRBV20-1 to TRBJ1-4, with D uncertain. The CDR3 sequence is 12 residues long. The germline V gene encodes CDR1 DFQATT and CDR2 SNEGSKA (reference sequence). Between the trimmed V and J ends, which lost 0 bases and 10 bases, there was a span of 9 bases. The CDR3 sequence: CSARDNSGKLFF. DNA for the CDR3: TGCAGTGCTAGAGATAACAGCGGAAAACTGTTTTTT.

The table lists this clonotype with many counts. This rearrangement joins TRBV19 to TRBJ1-5; D is ambiguous. The V end was cut by 1 base, the J end by 7 bases, with 11 bases between. CDR3 length equals 14 residues. The germline gives CDR1 LNHDA, CDR2 SQIVND (reference sequence). CDR3 in amino acids: CASSIASAAQPQHF. CDR3 DNA sequence: TGTGCCAGTAGTATAGCTTCAGCAGCGCAGCCCCAGCATTTT.

Regarding this clonotype: One junction end does not reproduce the germline sequence, and a read error may be involved. The chain is built from TRBV9 and TRBJ2-7, with 7 nucleotides matching TRBD2. There are 14 residues in the CDR3. Germline lookup yields CDR1 SGDLS and CDR2 YYNGEE. The chain's CDR3 is CASSVGGVSCEQYF. The CDR3 DNA reads as TGTGCCAGCAGCGTTGGGGGGGTCTCCTGCGAGCAGTACTTC.

In this sample, this clonotype turned up many times. V is TRBV20-1 and J is TRBJ2-1, with D possibly TRBD1 on 8 matching bases. V lost 5 bases, J lost 7 bases, and 21 bases lay in between. CDR3 length equals 15 residues. Germline values: CDR1 DFQATT, CDR2 SNEGSKA (reference sequence). The CDR3 region is CSAVGDRTRGNEQFF. In DNA, the CDR3 is TGCAGTGCTGTAGGGGACAGGACTAGGGGGAATGAGCAGTTCTTC.

With regard to this clonotype: A much larger clonotype is one base distant, so this may be a read error. This chain links TRBV7-8 with TRBJ2-5, with 7 bases lining up with TRBD1. Germline assignment: CDR1 SGHVS and CDR2 FQNEAQ. This CDR3 is 15 amino acids long. CDR3 DNA: TGTGCCAGCAGCCCACACCCGACAGGGTTGGAGACCCAGCACTTC. Translating it yields CASSPHPTGLETQHF.

The chain uses TRBV10-3 and TRBJ2-7; 8 bases are a match to TRBD2. The CDR3 runs to 16 residues. The V segment lost 10 bases and the J segment 2 bases; nucleotides outside the gene matches: 16. In germline, CDR1 is ENHRY, CDR2 SYGVKD. CDR3 residues: CATPPSGTRGPYEQYF. Here the CDR3 DNA reads TGTGCCACTCCGCCCTCCGGGACTAGGGGACCCTACGAGCAGTACTTC.

This clonotype occurred many times. The chain carries TRBV12-3 or TRBV12-4 and TRBJ2-7; maybe TRBD2 (5 bases). Deletions cut 3 bases from V and 2 bases from J, with 17 bases between. This CDR3 contains 16 residues. The chain's CDR3 is CASSLRRTRLAYEQYF. CDR3 coding DNA: TGTGCCAGCAGTTTGAGGAGAACTAGACTTGCCTACGAGCAGTACTTC.

Concerning this clonotype: A single base separates this from a much larger clone, so it may be a read error. CDR3 DNA sequence: TGCGCCAGCAGCCACCCCCCACCCCGGGCGGGCTATGGCTACACCTTC. Its protein is CASSHPPPRAGYGYTF. V usage is TRBV5-6 and J usage is TRBJ1-2, with D hard to call. This CDR3 has 16 residues. Per the germline V gene, CDR1 is SGHDT and CDR2 is YYEEEE.

This clonotype was recorded at least ten times. The chain is built from TRBV19 and TRBJ2-1; TRBD1 agrees at 8 bases. Germline V gives CDR1 LNHDA, CDR2 SQIVND (reference sequence). V shed 1 base, J shed 1 base, and the junction held 0 bases outside the gene matches. The CDR3 sequence is 15 residues long. CDR3 bases: TGTGCCAGTAGTATAGGGACAGGGTCCTACAATGAGCAGTTCTTC. Its protein product is CASSIGTGSYNEQFF.

This clonotype was seen at least ten times. CDR3 protein: CSAQRRTGKFEQFF. The CDR3 bases are TGCAGTGCCCAAAGAAGGACGGGGAAGTTTGAGCAGTTCTTC. This rearrangement joins TRBV20-1 to TRBJ2-1, with D maybe TRBD2 (5 bases). V gave up 6 bases and J gave up 9 bases, with 21 bases separating them. This CDR3 is built from 14 residues. Germline CDR1 reads DFQATT; CDR2 reads SNEGSKA (reference sequence).

This clonotype was counted at least ten times. The chain joins TRBV19 to TRBJ2-3; 9 bases map to TRBD2. The CDR3 totals 15 residues. Germline-derived CDR1 and CDR2 are LNHDA and SQIVND (reference sequence). Trimming cost V 1 base and J 5 bases; bases outside gene matches: 4. The CDR3 spells CASSIASGNVDTQYF. CDR3 in DNA: TGTGCCAGTAGTATAGCTAGCGGGAACGTAGATACGCAGTATTTT.

About this clonotype itself: With a much larger clone just one base away, this may be a read error. The chain couples TRBV5-1 to TRBJ1-3, with D unclear. Germline lookup yields CDR1 SGHRS and CDR2 YFSETQ. The CDR3 consists of 18 residues. The CDR3: CASSLNPQSLRSGSTIYF. For the CDR3, the DNA is TGCGCCAGCAGCTTAAACCCCCAGAGCCTCCGCTCTGGAAGCACCATATATTTT.